This entry lists 19 T cell receptor beta chains sequenced from one sample in a study of T cells in severe cutaneous drug reactions. Bulk and single-cell libraries used iRepertoire multiplex PCR with TCR subtype-specific primers. No DNA is given; TCRdb re-called the multiplex PCR reads and lists each CDR3 protein once. Here the sample table reports 2,200 or so distinct CDR3 sequences. The patients sequenced had a carbamazepine-induced Stevens-Johnson syndrome or toxic epidermal necrolysis reaction. The material sequenced was PBMCs. The receptors here all came from a human donor with Stevens-Johnson syndrome, a severe cutaneous drug reaction.

The chain has TRBV4-1 and TRBJ2-7; TCRdb selects TRBD1, and the lack of DNA leaves this call unchecked. This CDR3 spans 14 amino acids. CDR1 is MGHRA and CDR2 is YSYEKL in the germline V gene. CDR3 amino acids: CASSQGLGSHEQYF.

The gene calls are TRBV10-2 and TRBJ2-1; the TRBD1 assignment by TCRdb is unverifiable without DNA. The CDR3 consists of 14 residues. The germline V gene has CDR1 WSHSY and CDR2 SAAADI. The CDR3: CASSQAGTGGQQFF.

This clonotype is identified as medium-sized from frequency. The V gene is TRBV11-2, the J gene TRBJ1-4. This CDR3 contains 14 residues. The germline V gene has CDR1 SGHAT and CDR2 FQNNGV. CDR3 residues: CASSLGIGVEKLFF.

This clonotype registers medium-sized by frequency. V usage is TRBV24-1 and J usage is TRBJ2-3; the TRBD2 assignment by TCRdb is unverifiable without DNA. CDR1 and CDR2 from the germline V gene are KGHDR and SFDVKD. CDR3 length equals 19 residues. The CDR3 sequence is CATSDPTGTSGGPTDTQYF.

Considering frequency, this clonotype is medium-sized (0.01 to 0.1%). This chain links TRBV7-8 with TRBJ2-3. From germline, CDR1 is SGHVS and CDR2 FQNEAQ. The CDR3 consists of 12 residues. The CDR3 loop reads CASSPSTDTQYF.

Considering frequency, this clonotype is medium-sized. The chain joins TRBV28 to TRBJ2-7; the TCRdb D gene call, TRBD2, has no DNA to confirm it. The CDR3 loop spans 13 amino acids. The V gene's germline CDR1 is MDHEN and CDR2 SYDVKM. Here the CDR3 reads CASSFVSLYEQYF. Complete variable domain (other parts from reference TRBV28 and TRBJ2-7): DVKVTQSSRYLVKRTGEKVFLECVQDMDHENMFWYRQDPGLGLRLIYFSYDVKMKEKGDIPEGYSVSREKKERFSLILESASTNQTSMYLCASSFVSLYEQYFGPGTRLTVT.

This clonotype is classed as medium-sized (0.01 to 0.1%) by frequency. This CDR3 reads CASSQAVAGSLYEQYF. V and J are TRBV4-3 and TRBJ2-7; TCRdb reports TRBD2, a call that lacks DNA to check it against. This CDR3 has 16 residues. CDR1 is LGHNA and CDR2 is YSLEER in the germline V gene.

The chain uses TRBV5-4 and TRBJ2-2; TCRdb's D gene call, TRBD2, goes unchecked for lack of DNA. The germline V gene has CDR1 SGHNT and CDR2 YYREEE (reference sequence). This CDR3 comprises 17 residues. CDR3 sequence: CASSSRDSLPNTGELFF.

This clonotype shows up as medium-sized (0.01 to 0.1%) by frequency. CDR3 sequence: CASRQTAGVDFITDTQYF. The rearrangement uses TRBV12-3 or TRBV12-4 and TRBJ2-3; TCRdb's assignment of TRBD1 cannot be checked, as there is no DNA. The CDR3 is 18 amino acids.

This clonotype is medium-sized by frequency. The CDR3: CASSQGDQADQPQHF. This chain uses TRBV4-2 with TRBJ1-5; TCRdb indicates TRBD1, and absent DNA this call remains unverified. The length of the CDR3 is 15 residues. Germline CDR1 is LGHNA and CDR2 is YNFKEQ.

This clonotype is labeled medium-sized (0.01 to 0.1%) based on frequency. The gene calls are TRBV3-1 and TRBJ2-1; TCRdb reports TRBD2, a call that lacks DNA to check it against. Germline V gives CDR1 LGHDT, CDR2 YNNKEL (reference sequence). The CDR3 consists of 18 residues. The CDR3 here is CASSPTSGTSGTYNEQFF.

This chain uses TRBV5-1 with TRBJ2-3; checking the TCRdb D call of TRBD2 is not possible without DNA. The CDR3 sequence is 15 residues long. Germline CDR1 SGHRS, CDR2 YFSETQ. CDR3 region: CASTIAGPFTDTQYF.

This clonotype counts as medium-sized by frequency. CDR3 residues: CASTRTSGALELNEQFF. The chain uses TRBV27 and TRBJ2-1; without DNA, the TCRdb call of TRBD2 cannot be checked. CDR1 is MNHEY and CDR2 is SMNVEV in the germline V gene (reference sequence). The CDR3 contains 17 residues.

By frequency, this clonotype registers medium-sized. The genes are TRBV27 and TRBJ2-7; TCRdb selects TRBD2, and the lack of DNA leaves this call unchecked. The CDR3 contains 13 residues. Germline values: CDR1 MNHEY, CDR2 SMNVEV (reference sequence). CDR3 in amino acids: CASSSPPDYEQYF.

This clonotype is medium-sized by frequency. The chain carries TRBV3-1 and TRBJ1-2; no DNA is available, so the TRBD1 call from TCRdb remains unchecked. The CDR3 has 18 amino acids. The germline V gene has CDR1 LGHDT and CDR2 YNNKEL (reference sequence). CDR3 in amino acids: CASSQELGDEEWWNGYTF.

The rearrangement joins TRBV18 to TRBJ2-7; there is no DNA to check the TCRdb D call of TRBD1. CDR1 is KGHSH and CDR2 is LQKENI in the germline V gene. CDR3 size: 15 residues. This CDR3 is CASSPPEGGADEQYF.

The chain is built from TRBV27 and TRBJ1-1. Germline CDR1 and CDR2: MNHEY and SMNVEV (reference sequence). The CDR3 is 16 residues long. CDR3 sequence reads: CASSLSIGWAGTEAFF.

CDR3 sequence reads: CASRSGHLNSYEQYF. The V and J genes are TRBV12-3 or TRBV12-4 and TRBJ2-7; the D gene TCRdb calls, TRBD1, cannot be checked with no DNA. This CDR3 comprises 15 residues.

Measured by frequency, this clonotype is medium-sized. This rearrangement joins TRBV4-2 to TRBJ2-7. CDR3 size: 14 residues. Germline values: CDR1 LGHNA, CDR2 YNFKEQ. The CDR3 protein is CASSQDNQIYEQYF.